The 27 T cell receptor beta chains given below trace back to one sample, sequenced in a study of cytomegalovirus exposure and HLA in healthy donors. The assay was immunoSEQ multiplex PCR, and TCRdb's table has in-frame clones only and misses some. This table has over 150,000 clones, 75% to 90% appearing once. Sample: PBMCs. These TCRs come from a man in his late teens or twenties in good health and CMV-seropositive.

The chain has TRBV7-2 and TRBJ2-3, with no clear D. The V gene lost 2 bases and the J gene lost 10 bases, with 13 bases spanning the gap. This CDR3 region has 13 residues. Germline V CDR1 and CDR2: SGHTA, FQGNSA. The CDR3: CASSLSSPRAQYF. As DNA, the CDR3 is TGTGCCAGCAGCTTAAGTAGCCCCCGGGCGCAGTATTTT.

The chain carries TRBV18 and TRBJ1-2, with TRBD1 identical over 7 bases. The V gene's germline CDR1 is KGHSH and CDR2 LQKENI. V gave up 4 bases and J gave up 4 bases; unmatched junction bases: 9. The CDR3 sequence is 15 residues long. The CDR3 spells CASSLYRDSSYGYTF. The CDR3 DNA reads as TGTGCCAGCTCACTGTACCGGGACAGCTCCTATGGCTACACCTTC.

The chain is built from TRBV19 and TRBJ1-5; D gene unclear. V lost 5 bases and J lost 0, with 11 bases in between. In germline, CDR1 is LNHDA, CDR2 SQIVND (reference sequence). The CDR3 spans 15 residues. CDR3 protein: CASSADNYSNQPQHF. The CDR3 DNA reads TGTGCCAGTAGTGCAGACAATTATAGCAATCAGCCCCAGCATTTT. Using reference TRBV19 and TRBJ1-5 for the parts outside the CDR3, the full variable domain is DGGITQSPKYLFRKEGQNVTLSCEQNLNHDAMYWYRQDPGQGLRLIYYSQIVNDFQKGDIAEGYSVSREKKESFPLTVTSAQKNPTAFYLCASSADNYSNQPQHFGDGTRLSIL.

This clone was counted between two and nine times. The chain couples TRBV29-1 to TRBJ2-3; 7 nucleotides agree with TRBD2. CDR3 size: 12 residues. The germline CDR1 and CDR2 sequences are SQVTM and ANQGSEA. The V gene end was trimmed by 5 bases and the J gene end by 2 bases; junction bases not matched to a gene: 1. Here the CDR3 DNA reads TGCAGCGTTAAGCGGGACACAGATACGCAGTATTTT. This translates into CSVKRDTDTQYF.

Note on this clone: One junction end disagrees with the germline gene, perhaps due to a read error. The V and J genes are TRBV7-9 and TRBJ2-1; D perhaps matches TRBD2 (6 bases). This CDR3 has 14 amino acids. Germline assignment: CDR1 SEHNR and CDR2 FQNEAQ (reference sequence). The CDR3 bases are TGTGCCAGCAGCTTAGAGGGTGCGGGACCGGGCCTAATCTTC. Encoded protein: CASSLEGAGPGLIF.

The chain recombines TRBV13 with TRBJ1-2; 8 bases fit TRBD1. The trim removed 5 bases at V and 3 bases at J, leaving 2 bases unmatched. Germline-derived CDR1 and CDR2 are PRHDT and FYEKMQ (reference sequence). There are 13 residues in the CDR3. As DNA, the CDR3 is TGTGCCAGCAGCGAGACAGGGGACTATGGCTACACCTTC. It is translated as CASSETGDYGYTF.

The chain employs TRBV7-6 and TRBJ1-5; D remains unclear. Germline CDR1 is SGHVS and CDR2 is FNYEAQ. This CDR3 has 14 residues. Trimming stripped 1 base from V and 9 bases from J, with 13 bases between. The CDR3 loop reads CASSLVGGPSPQHF. The DNA of the CDR3 is TGTGCCAGCAGCTTAGTCGGCGGGCCCTCGCCCCAGCATTTT.

This sequence joins TRBV19 and TRBJ1-1, with D hard to call. Deletions cut 5 bases from V and 1 base from J, with 14 bases between. Looked up from germline, CDR1 is LNHDA and CDR2 is SQIVND (reference sequence). CDR3 length equals 15 residues. CDR3 coding DNA: TGTGCCAGTAGTCCGCCCCGCGAGGGGAACACTGAAGCTTTCTTT. Protein: CASSPPREGNTEAFF.

The chain has TRBV18 and TRBJ2-1; TRBD1 is a possible D gene (5 bases). The CDR3 runs to 15 residues. Germline values: CDR1 KGHSH, CDR2 LQKENI. V shed 1 base and J shed 2 bases, with 9 bases lying between them. CDR3 in DNA: TGTGCCAGCTCACCACAGGGGTTGCCCTACAATGAGCAGTTCTTC. Amino acids: CASSPQGLPYNEQFF.

The chain recombines TRBV4-3 with TRBJ2-7; 11 bases map to TRBD1. V trimming: 3 bases; J trimming: 3 bases; junction bases outside the gene matches: 7. The CDR3 length is 16 residues. Germline CDR1 is LGHNA and CDR2 is YSLEER. The CDR3 is CASSQGTGGNFYEQYF. The CDR3, as DNA: TGCGCCAGCAGCCAGGGGACAGGGGGGAATTTCTACGAGCAGTACTTC.

The chain couples TRBV4-3 to TRBJ1-1; 7 bases fit TRBD1. Germline V gene sequence: CDR1 LGHNA, CDR2 YSLEER. CDR3 length: 15 residues. The ends lost 8 bases at V and 1 base at J; junction bases unmatched: 10. CDR3 nucleotide sequence: TGCGCCAGCGTCCCAGGGGGAGAAGGGAACACTGAAGCTTTCTTT. It codes for CASVPGGEGNTEAFF.

The CDR3 loop reads CASSSSQGRDSPLHF. CDR3 DNA: TGTGCCAGCAGTTCCTCACAGGGCCGGGATTCACCCCTCCACTTT. This chain links TRBV2 with TRBJ1-6; possibly TRBD1 for D (6 bases). The CDR3 covers 15 residues. V shed 5 bases and J shed 8 bases, with 16 bases lying between them. The V gene's germline CDR1 is SNHLY and CDR2 FYNNEI.

The V gene is TRBV16, the J gene TRBJ2-7, with 7 positions matching TRBD2. The germline V gene encodes CDR1 KGHSY and CDR2 FQNENV. This CDR3 contains 15 residues. With 3 bases clipped from V and 3 bases from J, the junction kept 8 bases outside the gene matches. In DNA form, the CDR3 reads TGTGCCAGCAGCCACGGGGGGACGGGAAACTACGAGCAGTACTTC. Translated, it gives CASSHGGTGNYEQYF. Combining the CDR3 with reference TRBV16 and TRBJ2-7 gives the whole variable domain GEEVAQTPKHLVRGEGQKAKLYCAPIKGHSYVFWYQQVLKNEFKFLISFQNENVFDETGMPKERFSAKCLPNSPCSLEIQATKLEDSAVYFCASSHGGTGNYEQYFGPGTRLTVT.

The chain has TRBV10-2 and TRBJ1-2, with 9 bases fitting TRBD1. The length of the CDR3 is 15 residues. Per the germline V gene, CDR1 is WSHSY and CDR2 is SAAADI. V shed 2 bases, J shed 10 bases, and the junction held 11 bases outside the gene matches. In nucleotides, the CDR3 is TGCGCCAGCAGTGAGGGACAGGGGCCCTACCAGGACTACACCTTC. It encodes CASSEGQGPYQDYTF.

There are a few counts of this clone. The rearrangement uses TRBV7-2 and TRBJ1-1; 8 bases line up with TRBD1. CDR3 length equals 15 residues. The V segment lost 6 bases and the J segment 1 base; nucleotides outside the gene matches: 7. Germline values: CDR1 SGHTA, CDR2 FQGNSA. The DNA for the CDR3 is TGTGCCAGCAGTTCCCAGGGGGCGACGAACACTGAAGCTTTCTTT. Its protein is CASSSQGATNTEAFF.

This clone occurred once. The chain recombines TRBV5-1 with TRBJ1-1; 10 bases align to TRBD1. CDR3 size: 16 residues. With 1 base clipped from V and 10 bases from J, the junction kept 13 bases outside the gene matches. Germline V gene data show CDR1 as SGHRS and CDR2 as YFSETQ. The CDR3 here is CASSLMVGTGEAGAFF. For the CDR3, the DNA is TGCGCCAGCAGCTTGATGGTTGGGACAGGGGAAGCGGGAGCTTTCTTT.

The table lists this clone with a few counts. V and J are TRBV2 and TRBJ1-5, with D unclear. V was pared by 4 bases and J by 5 bases, with 9 bases between. Looked up from germline, CDR1 is SNHLY and CDR2 is FYNNEI. The CDR3 runs 13 residues. The CDR3 DNA reads TGTGCCAGCAGTGGGCAGGAATATCAGCCCCAGCATTTT. Residues: CASSGQEYQPQHF.

This clone was seen more than once but under ten times. The gene calls are TRBV7-2 and TRBJ2-2; D is possibly TRBD2 (6 bases). The CDR3 totals 16 residues. The germline CDR1 and CDR2 sequences are SGHTA and FQGNSA. V lost 1 base to trimming and J lost 0 bases, with 9 bases between them. CDR3 residues: CASSLVPSANTGELFF. The CDR3 region has the DNA TGTGCCAGCAGCTTAGTGCCTAGCGCGAACACCGGGGAGCTGTTTTTT.

This sequence joins TRBV20-1 and TRBJ2-1, with D tentatively TRBD1 (5 bases). Trimming took off 5 bases at V and 8 bases at J, with 10 bases between the two ends. Germline CDR1 DFQATT, CDR2 SNEGSKA (reference sequence). This CDR3 is 11 amino acids long. CDR3 DNA sequence: TGCAGTGCTGAATTAGGGGATGAGCAGTTCTTC. It yields the protein CSAELGDEQFF.

V usage is TRBV6-1 and J usage is TRBJ2-2; D gene uncertain. The CDR3 loop spans 16 amino acids. Looked up from germline, CDR1 is MNHNS and CDR2 is SASEGT. V lost 4 bases to trimming and J lost 4 bases, with 16 bases between them. The CDR3 region has the DNA TGTGCCAGCAGTGTCCTCGGTCCCATTAGCACCGGGGAGCTGTTTTTT. It encodes CASSVLGPISTGELFF.

The V and J genes are TRBV5-4 and TRBJ2-1; D is unresolved. Germline CDR1 is SGHNT and CDR2 is YYREEE (reference sequence). The V end was cut by 4 bases, the J end by 8 bases, with 7 bases between. This CDR3 comprises 11 residues. The CDR3 here is CASSLLYEQFF. The CDR3 DNA is TGTGCCAGCAGCCTTCTGTATGAGCAGTTCTTC. The full variable domain, completed using reference TRBV5-4 and TRBJ2-1, is ETGVTQSPTHLIKTRGQQVTLRCSSQSGHNTVSWYQQALGQGPQFIFQYYREEENGRGNFPPRFSGLQFPNYSSELNVNALELDDSALYLCASSLLYEQFFGPGTRLTVL.

V is TRBV5-6 and J is TRBJ1-6; 8 nucleotides line up with TRBD1. V lost 4 bases to trimming and J lost 7 bases; unmatched junction nucleotides: 7. The CDR3 extends over 15 amino acids. The germline gives CDR1 SGHDT, CDR2 YYEEEE. The CDR3 here is CASSRDRFENSPLHF. The CDR3 bases are TGTGCCAGCAGCAGGGACAGGTTTGAAAATTCACCCCTCCACTTT.

This clone was observed once. V and J are TRBV4-3 and TRBJ2-1, with D unclear. Trimming removed 0 bases from V and 12 bases from J, with 15 bases in between. CDR3 length equals 14 residues. CDR1 is LGHNA and CDR2 is YSLEER in the germline V gene. This CDR3 is CASSQDQAPIGQFF. The CDR3 DNA reads as TGCGCCAGCAGCCAAGATCAGGCCCCCATCGGGCAGTTCTTC.

The chain joins TRBV6-4 to TRBJ2-7; 16 nucleotides line up with TRBD2. J lost 12 bases, V lost 6 bases, and 8 bases had no gene match. CDR1 is MRHNA, CDR2 SNTAGT, per germline. This CDR3 has 14 residues. The CDR3 nucleotides read TGTGCCAGCAGCCCCACCGGGACTAGCGGGAGGGCGTACTTC. Protein sequence: CASSPTGTSGRAYF.

The V and J genes are TRBV4-2 and TRBJ1-2, with 7 bases matching TRBD1. V was clipped by 0 bases and J by 5 bases; unmatched bases: 6. Germline V gives CDR1 LGHNA, CDR2 YNFKEQ. This CDR3 is built from 15 residues. The CDR3 reads CASSQDGGQLYGYTF. The CDR3 bases are TGTGCCAGCAGCCAAGACGGGGGACAGCTATATGGCTACACCTTC.

J is TRBJ1-5 and V is TRBV7-8; TRBD1 matches at 10 bases. Per germline, CDR1 SGHVS and CDR2 FQNEAQ. Losses at the gene ends were 5 bases for V and 1 base for J; bases not matched to a gene: 2. This CDR3 spans 15 amino acids. CDR3 nucleotide sequence: TGTGCCAGCAGCATGGGACAGGGGAGCAATCAGCCCCAGCATTTT. Translating gives CASSMGQGSNQPQHF.

The chain links TRBV11-2 to TRBJ2-5; D gene ambiguous. The V gene's germline CDR1 is SGHAT and CDR2 FQNNGV. Trimming took 6 bases from V and 5 from J, leaving 7 bases between them. The CDR3 has 11 amino acids. The CDR3 nucleotides are TGTGCCAGCAGGCGCCGGGAGACCCAGTACTTC. It is translated as CASRRRETQYF.